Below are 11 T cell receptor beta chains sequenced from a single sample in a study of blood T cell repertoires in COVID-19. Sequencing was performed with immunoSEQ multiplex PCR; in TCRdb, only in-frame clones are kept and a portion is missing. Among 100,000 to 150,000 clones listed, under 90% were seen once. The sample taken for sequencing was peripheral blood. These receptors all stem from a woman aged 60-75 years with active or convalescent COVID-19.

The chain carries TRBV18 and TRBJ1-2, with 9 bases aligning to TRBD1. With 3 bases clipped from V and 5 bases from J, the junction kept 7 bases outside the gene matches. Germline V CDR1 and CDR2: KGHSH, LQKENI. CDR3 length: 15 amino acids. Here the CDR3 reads CASSPRDRDSYGYTF. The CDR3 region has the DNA TGTGCCAGCTCACCTCGGGACAGGGATTCATATGGCTACACCTTC.

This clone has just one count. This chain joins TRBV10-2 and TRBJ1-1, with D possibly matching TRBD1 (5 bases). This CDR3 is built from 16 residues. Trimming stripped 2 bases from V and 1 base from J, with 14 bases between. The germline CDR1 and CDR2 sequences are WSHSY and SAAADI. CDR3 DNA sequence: TGCGCCAGCAGTGAGGGGGCAGGGCTGGGGAACACTGAAGCTTTCTTT. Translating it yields CASSEGAGLGNTEAFF.

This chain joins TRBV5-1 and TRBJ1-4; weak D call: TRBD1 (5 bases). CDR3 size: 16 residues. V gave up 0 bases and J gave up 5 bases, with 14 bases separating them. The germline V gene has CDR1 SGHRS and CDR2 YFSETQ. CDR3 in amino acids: CASSLEGGRQNEKLFF. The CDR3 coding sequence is TGCGCCAGCAGCTTGGAGGGAGGGCGACAGAATGAAAAACTGTTTTTT.

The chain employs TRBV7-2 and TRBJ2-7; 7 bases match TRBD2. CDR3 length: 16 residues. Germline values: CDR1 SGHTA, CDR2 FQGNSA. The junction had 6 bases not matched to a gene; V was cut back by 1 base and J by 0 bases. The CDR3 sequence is CASSLGLADLSYEQYF. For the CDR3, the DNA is TGTGCCAGCAGCTTAGGCCTAGCGGACCTCTCCTACGAGCAGTACTTC.

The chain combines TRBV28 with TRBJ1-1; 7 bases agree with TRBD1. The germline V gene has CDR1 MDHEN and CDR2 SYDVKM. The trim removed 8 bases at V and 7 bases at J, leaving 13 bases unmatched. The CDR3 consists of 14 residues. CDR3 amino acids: CASAELGTVGEAFF. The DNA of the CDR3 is TGTGCCAGCGCCGAACTTGGGACAGTGGGTGAAGCTTTCTTT.

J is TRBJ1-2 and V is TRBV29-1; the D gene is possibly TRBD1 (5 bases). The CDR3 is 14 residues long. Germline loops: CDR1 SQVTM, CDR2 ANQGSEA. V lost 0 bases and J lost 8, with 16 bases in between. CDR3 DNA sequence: TGCAGCGTTGAAGATCGGTCCAGGGCAAAAGGCTACACCTTC. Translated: CSVEDRSRAKGYTF. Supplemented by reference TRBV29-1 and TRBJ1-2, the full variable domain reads SAVISQKPSRDICQRGTSLTIQCQVDSQVTMMFWYRQQPGQSLTLIATANQGSEATYESGFVIDKFPISRPNLTFSTLTVSNMSPEDSSIYLCSVEDRSRAKGYTFGSGTRLTVV.

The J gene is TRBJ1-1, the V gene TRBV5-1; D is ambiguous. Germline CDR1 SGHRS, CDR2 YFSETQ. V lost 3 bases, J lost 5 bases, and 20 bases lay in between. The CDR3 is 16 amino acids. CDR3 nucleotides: TGCGCCAGCAGCTCGTCATTCGGGATCTTAAGAACTGAAGCTTTCTTT. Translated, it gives CASSSSFGILRTEAFF.

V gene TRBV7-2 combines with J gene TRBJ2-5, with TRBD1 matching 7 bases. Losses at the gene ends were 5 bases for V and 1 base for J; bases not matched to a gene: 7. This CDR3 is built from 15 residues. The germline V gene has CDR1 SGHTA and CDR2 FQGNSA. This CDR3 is CASSNLRGIQETQYF. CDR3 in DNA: TGTGCCAGCAGCAACCTCAGGGGGATCCAAGAGACCCAGTACTTC. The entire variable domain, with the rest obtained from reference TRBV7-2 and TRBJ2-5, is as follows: GAGVSQSPSNKVTEKGKDVELRCDPISGHTALYWYRQSLGQGLEFLIYFQGNSAPDKSGLPSDRFSAERTGGSVSTLTIQRTQQEDSAVYLCASSNLRGIQETQYFGPGTRLLVL.

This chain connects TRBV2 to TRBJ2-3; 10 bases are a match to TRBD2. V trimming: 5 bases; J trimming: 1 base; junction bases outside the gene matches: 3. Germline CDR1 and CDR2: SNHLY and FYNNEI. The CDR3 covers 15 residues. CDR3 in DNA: TGTGCCAGCAGTTTAGCGGGGGGCCGCACAGATACGCAGTATTTT. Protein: CASSLAGGRTDTQYF.

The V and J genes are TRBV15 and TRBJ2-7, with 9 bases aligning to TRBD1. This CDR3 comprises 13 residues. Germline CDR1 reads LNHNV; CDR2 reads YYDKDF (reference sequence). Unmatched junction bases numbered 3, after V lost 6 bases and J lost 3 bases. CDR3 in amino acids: CATSPGQGYEQYF. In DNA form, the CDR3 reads TGTGCCACCAGTCCGGGACAGGGCTACGAGCAGTACTTC.

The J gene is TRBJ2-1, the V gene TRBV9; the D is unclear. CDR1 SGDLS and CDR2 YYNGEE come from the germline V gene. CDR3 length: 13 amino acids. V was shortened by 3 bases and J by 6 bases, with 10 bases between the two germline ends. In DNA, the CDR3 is TGTGCCAGCAGCGGCTCCGACTCCAATGAGCAGTTCTTC. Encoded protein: CASSGSDSNEQFF.